This T cell receptor (beta chain) was observed in a study of T cells expressing NK-cell markers. From germline, CDR1 is SQVTM and CDR2 ANQGSEA. This CDR3 spans 14 amino acids. TCR beta cDNA was generated via 5'RACE template switching incorporating UMIs. TCRdb derives one entry per CDR3 protein from the 5' RACE reads, leaving out DNA. This sample's table reports fewer than 550,000 distinct CDR3 sequences. The sequence was obtained from a woman in her fifties or sixties in good health. The chain links TRBV29-1 to TRBJ1-1; TCRdb designates TRBD1, a call that cannot be tested without DNA. Sequenced: blood T cells: a sorted CD56 or NKG2C T cell subset, CD4+ or CD8+ T cells, or bulk PBMC T cells (not recorded which). The chain's CDR3 is CSGGGLGVGTEAFF.